The sequence of this T cell receptor (beta chain) was determined in a study of Ad26.COV2.S vaccination and SARS-CoV-2 variants. In the study overall: Donor allocation was to the COV1001 Ad26.COV2.S trial arm. Intramuscularly, Ad26.COV2.S was given either once or twice, 56 days apart.

Data came from immunoSEQ multiplex PCR; TCRdb stores just in-frame clones and leaves some out. The table includes 380,000 or so clones, roughly 91% detected once. Treatment described: 15 to 20 received Ad26.COV2.S at low or high dose, single or two shots; roughly five received placebo; per-sample allocation not given. The samples were gathered on day 63 after the first injection of vaccine or placebo. The CDR3 length is 16 residues. The V and J ends lost 8 bases and 2 bases, in that order; junction bases with no gene match: 10. Looked up from germline, CDR1 is LNHDA and CDR2 is SQIVND (reference sequence).

The sample here was peripheral blood, taken in a trial of Ad26.COV2.S vaccine versus placebo. The chain recombines TRBV19 with TRBJ2-2; TRBD1 agrees at 8 bases. This sequence originates from a person between 18 and 65 years old who received the Ad26.COV2.S COVID-19 vaccine or a placebo. CDR3 protein: CASSALGQGNTGELFF. CDR3 nucleotide sequence: TGTGCCAGTTCAGCCTTAGGACAGGGAAACACCGGGGAGCTGTTTTTT.